This paragraph reports one T cell receptor beta chain. Its antigen is still unknown. Newly diagnosed hyperthyroidism, duration under 2 months, in patients aged 18 to 65. Diagnosis relied on clinical symptoms, serum thyroxine and TRAb, thyroid ultrasound and orbital computed tomography. Germline CDR1 reads KGHDR; CDR2 reads SFDVKD. The CDR3 spans 12 residues. V lost 4 bases and J lost 7, with 9 bases in between. This sample is part of a study of T cells in Graves' hyperthyroidism and ophthalmopathy. Overall study findings and caveats: The model anticipated ophthalmopathy a median approximately 6.7 months pre-onset. A model of 13 V-J features distinguished ophthalmopathy from stable hyperthyroidism.

What was amplified from RNA transcripts were TCR beta CDR3 regions. Primed by the HTBI set, a first-round RT-PCR was run on the TCR CDR3. One entry per CDR3 protein, called by TCRdb with MiXCR from the multiplex PCR reads. The repertoire holds around 540,000 distinct CDR3 sequences, with around 46% as singletons. This TCR came from a woman aged 18-29 years with Graves' hyperthyroidism. Specimen: peripheral blood or thyroid tissue (not recorded which). This chain connects TRBV24-1 to TRBJ2-5, with a possible D match to TRBD2 (5 bases). CDR3 amino acids: CATSDVGGTQYF. The CDR3 DNA reads TGTGCCACCAGTGACGTCGGAGGGACCCAGTACTTC.